This T cell receptor beta chain was obtained from a study of lymphopenia after photon versus proton radiotherapy (dated by TCRdb to the late 2010s). Describing the broader study: The study compared the immunological effects of photon versus proton radiation therapy in patients with gastrointestinal tumors who developed high-grade lymphopenia. A cohort of about 22 patients with gastrointestinal tumors who received either photon or proton therapy and subsequently developed lymphopenia was included. The study was designed to characterize how the impact on the immune system differs between the two radiation modalities.

The paper as a whole reports these results and caveats: The survival association was assessed only in patients who died, and better survival with proton therapy was presented by the authors as a possibility rather than a demonstrated result. Across the cohort, an inverse correlation was found between a larger post-nadir drop in TCR diversity and overall survival time among patients who died. After the lymphocyte count nadir, oligoclonal expansion, especially of CD8+ Temra cells, was observed in photon-treated repertoires, and the drop in diversity was driven by this expansion. Relative stability during treatment was observed in proton-treated patients, whereas loss of naive T cells and TCR diversity and gain of effector/memory populations were observed in photon-treated patients.

This clone showed up just once. Which antigen it targets is not known. Base qualities are not provided; no much larger clone lies one nucleotide away. For CDR1 and CDR2, the germline V gene lists MNHEY and SVGAGI. The CDR3 sequence holds 16 residues, the cysteine and phenylalanine included. The sequence is cut down to CDR3 DNA, 48 bases in frame from base 1. At the junction V is shortened by 2 bases and J by 4 bases, with 15 bases in between. The library was obtained by the immunoSEQ multiplex PCR assay. T cell repertoires were profiled with deep sequencing of rearranged TCR beta loci together with multiparametric flow cytometry. TCRdb obtained this table from immuneACCESS and retained in-frame rearrangements with V and J assigned. These tables miss some clones; where compared with another copy, unresolved V genes account for less than half of the shortfall, and the remainder is unexplained. The sample includes under 70,000 clones, with 80% to 95% observed a single time. The biggest ten clones account for about 2.2% of the sample.

The chain was built from TRBV6-5 and TRBJ2-4; TRBD1 is perhaps the D gene, given 6 matching bases. The receptor was isolated from a woman in her thirties or forties with cholangiocarcinoma. Material: peripheral blood, obtained from a patient treated with photon-based radiotherapy. The encoded CDR3 is CASSYRAGTQKNIQYF. The nucleotide sequence reads as follows: TGTGCCAGCAGTTACCGTGCTGGGACACAGAAAAACATTCAGTACTTC.